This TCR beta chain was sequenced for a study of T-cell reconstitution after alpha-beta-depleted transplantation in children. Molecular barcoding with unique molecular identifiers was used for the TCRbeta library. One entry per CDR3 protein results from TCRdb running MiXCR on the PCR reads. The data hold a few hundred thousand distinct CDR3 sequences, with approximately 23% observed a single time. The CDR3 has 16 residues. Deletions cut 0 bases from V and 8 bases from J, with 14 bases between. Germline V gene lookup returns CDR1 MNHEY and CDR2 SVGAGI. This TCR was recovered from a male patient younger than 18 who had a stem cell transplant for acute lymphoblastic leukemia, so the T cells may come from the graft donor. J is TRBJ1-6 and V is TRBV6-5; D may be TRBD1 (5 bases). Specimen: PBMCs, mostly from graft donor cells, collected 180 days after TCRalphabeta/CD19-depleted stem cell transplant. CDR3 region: CASSYSRQGGDSPLHF. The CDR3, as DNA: TGTGCCAGCAGTTACTCGAGGCAGGGAGGGGATTCACCCCTCCACTTT.